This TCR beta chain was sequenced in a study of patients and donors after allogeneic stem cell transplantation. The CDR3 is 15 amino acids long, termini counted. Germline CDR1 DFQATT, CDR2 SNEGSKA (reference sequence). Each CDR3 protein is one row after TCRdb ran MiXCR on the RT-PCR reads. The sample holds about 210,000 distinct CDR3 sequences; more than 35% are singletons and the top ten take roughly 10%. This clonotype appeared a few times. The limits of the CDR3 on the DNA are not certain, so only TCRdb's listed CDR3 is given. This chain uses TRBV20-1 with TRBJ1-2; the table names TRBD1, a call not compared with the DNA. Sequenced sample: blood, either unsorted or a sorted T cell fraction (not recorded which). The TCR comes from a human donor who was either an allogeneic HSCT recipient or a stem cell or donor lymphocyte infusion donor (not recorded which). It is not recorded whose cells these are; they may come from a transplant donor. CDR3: CSALRQPRGLYGYTF.